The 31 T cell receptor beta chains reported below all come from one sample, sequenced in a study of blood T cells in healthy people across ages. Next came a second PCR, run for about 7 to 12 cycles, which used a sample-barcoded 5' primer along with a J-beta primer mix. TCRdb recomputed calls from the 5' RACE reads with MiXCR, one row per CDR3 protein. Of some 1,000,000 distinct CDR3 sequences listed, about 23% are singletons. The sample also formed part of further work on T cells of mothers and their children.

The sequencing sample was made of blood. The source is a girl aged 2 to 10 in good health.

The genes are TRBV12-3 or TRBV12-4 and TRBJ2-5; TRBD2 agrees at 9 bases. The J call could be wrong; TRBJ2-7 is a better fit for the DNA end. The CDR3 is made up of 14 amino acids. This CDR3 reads CASSPGRGGYEQYF. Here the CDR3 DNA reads TGTGCCAGCAGTCCCGGGCGGGGGGGCTACGAGCAGTACTTC.

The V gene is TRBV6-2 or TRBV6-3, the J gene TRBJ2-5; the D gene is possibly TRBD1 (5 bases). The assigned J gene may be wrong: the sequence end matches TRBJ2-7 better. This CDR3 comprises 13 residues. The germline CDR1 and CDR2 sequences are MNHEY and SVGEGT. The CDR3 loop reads CASSYVRVDEQYF. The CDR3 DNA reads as TGTGCCAGCAGTTACGTCAGGGTTGACGAGCAGTACTTC.

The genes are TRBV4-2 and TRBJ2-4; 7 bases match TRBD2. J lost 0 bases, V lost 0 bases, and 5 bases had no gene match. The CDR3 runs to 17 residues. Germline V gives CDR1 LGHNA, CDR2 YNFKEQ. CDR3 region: CASSQESGALAKNIQYF. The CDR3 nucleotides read TGTGCCAGCAGCCAAGAAAGCGGGGCCTTAGCCAAAAACATTCAGTACTTC.

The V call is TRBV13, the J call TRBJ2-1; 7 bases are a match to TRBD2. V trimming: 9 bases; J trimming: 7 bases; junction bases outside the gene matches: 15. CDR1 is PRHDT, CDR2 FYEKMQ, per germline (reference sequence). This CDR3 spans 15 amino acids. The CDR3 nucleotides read TGTGCCAGTTCGACTGGGGGGGGAGGGTATAATGAGCAGTTCTTC. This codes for CASSTGGGGYNEQFF.

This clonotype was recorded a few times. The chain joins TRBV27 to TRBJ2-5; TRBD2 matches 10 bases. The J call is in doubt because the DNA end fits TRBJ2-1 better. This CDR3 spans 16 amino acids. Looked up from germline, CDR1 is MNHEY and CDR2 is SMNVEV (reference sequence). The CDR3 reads CASGLPGASGGDEQFF. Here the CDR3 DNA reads TGTGCCAGCGGACTCCCTGGGGCTAGCGGGGGTGATGAGCAGTTCTTC.

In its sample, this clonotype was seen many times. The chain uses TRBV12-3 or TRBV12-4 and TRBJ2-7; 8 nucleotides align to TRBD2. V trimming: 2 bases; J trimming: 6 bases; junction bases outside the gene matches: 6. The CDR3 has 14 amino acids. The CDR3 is CASSLTGGAGEQYF. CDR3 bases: TGTGCCAGCAGTTTAACCGGGGGGGCCGGCGAGCAGTACTTC.

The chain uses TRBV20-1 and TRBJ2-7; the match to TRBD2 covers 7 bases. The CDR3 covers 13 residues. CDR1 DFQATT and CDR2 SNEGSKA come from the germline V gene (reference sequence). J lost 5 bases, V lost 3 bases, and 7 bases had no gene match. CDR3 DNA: TGCAGTGCTAGTCCCGGTGGGGGGGACGAGCAGTACTTC. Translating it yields CSASPGGGDEQYF.

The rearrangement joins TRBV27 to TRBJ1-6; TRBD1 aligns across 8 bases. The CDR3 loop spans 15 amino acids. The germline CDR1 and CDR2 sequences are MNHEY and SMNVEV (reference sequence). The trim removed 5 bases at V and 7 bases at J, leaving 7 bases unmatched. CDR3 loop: CASSPLDRDNSPLHF. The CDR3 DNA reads TGTGCCAGCAGTCCCCTGGACAGGGACAATTCACCCCTCCACTTT.

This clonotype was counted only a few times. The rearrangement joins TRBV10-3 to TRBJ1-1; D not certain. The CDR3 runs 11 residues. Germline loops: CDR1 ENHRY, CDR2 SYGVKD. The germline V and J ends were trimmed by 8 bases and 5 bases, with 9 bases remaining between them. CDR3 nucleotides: TGTGCCATCCGAACGGGGACTGAAGCTTTCTTT. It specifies CAIRTGTEAFF.

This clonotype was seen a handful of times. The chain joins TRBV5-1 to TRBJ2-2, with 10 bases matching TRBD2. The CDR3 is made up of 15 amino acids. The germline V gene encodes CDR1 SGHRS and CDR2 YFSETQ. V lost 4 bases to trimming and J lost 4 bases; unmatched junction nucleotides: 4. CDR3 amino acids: CASSPAGGLTGELFF. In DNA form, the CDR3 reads TGCGCCAGCAGCCCAGCGGGAGGGCTCACCGGGGAGCTGTTTTTT.

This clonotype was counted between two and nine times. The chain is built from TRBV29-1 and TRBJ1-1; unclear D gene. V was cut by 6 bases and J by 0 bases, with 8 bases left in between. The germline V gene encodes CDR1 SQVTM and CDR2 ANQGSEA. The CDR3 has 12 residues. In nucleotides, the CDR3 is TGCAGCGTCCTAGTTTTGAACACTGAAGCTTTCTTT. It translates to CSVLVLNTEAFF.

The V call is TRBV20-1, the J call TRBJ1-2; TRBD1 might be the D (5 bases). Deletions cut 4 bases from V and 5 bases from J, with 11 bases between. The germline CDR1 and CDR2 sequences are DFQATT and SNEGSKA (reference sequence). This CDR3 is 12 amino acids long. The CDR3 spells CSAIPRVYGYTF. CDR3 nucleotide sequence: TGCAGTGCTATCCCCAGGGTGTATGGCTACACCTTC.

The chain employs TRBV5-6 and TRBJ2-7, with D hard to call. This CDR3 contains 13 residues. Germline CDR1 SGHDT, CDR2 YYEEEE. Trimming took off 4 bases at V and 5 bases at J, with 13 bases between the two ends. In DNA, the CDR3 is TGTGCCAGCAGCGGCACAGTGGAGAACGAGCAGTACTTC. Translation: CASSGTVENEQYF.

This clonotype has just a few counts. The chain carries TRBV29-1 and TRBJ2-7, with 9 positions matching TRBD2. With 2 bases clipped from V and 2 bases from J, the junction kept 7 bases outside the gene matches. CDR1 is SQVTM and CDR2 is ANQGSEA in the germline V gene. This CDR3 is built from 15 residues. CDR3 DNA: TGCAGCGTTGAATGGCCTAGCGGGGAAACCTACGAGCAGTACTTC. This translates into CSVEWPSGETYEQYF.

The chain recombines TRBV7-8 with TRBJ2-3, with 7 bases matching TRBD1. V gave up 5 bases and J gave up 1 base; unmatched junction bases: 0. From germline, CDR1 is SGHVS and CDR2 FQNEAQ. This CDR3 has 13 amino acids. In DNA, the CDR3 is TGTGCCAGCAGCGGGACAGGCACAGATACGCAGTATTTT. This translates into CASSGTGTDTQYF.

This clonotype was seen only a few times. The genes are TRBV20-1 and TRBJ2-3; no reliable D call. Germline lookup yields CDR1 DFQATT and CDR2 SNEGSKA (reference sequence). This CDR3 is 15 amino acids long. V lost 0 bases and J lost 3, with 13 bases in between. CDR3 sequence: CSARDRHSVTDTQYF. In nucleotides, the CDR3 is TGCAGTGCTAGAGATCGTCACTCCGTGACAGATACGCAGTATTTT.

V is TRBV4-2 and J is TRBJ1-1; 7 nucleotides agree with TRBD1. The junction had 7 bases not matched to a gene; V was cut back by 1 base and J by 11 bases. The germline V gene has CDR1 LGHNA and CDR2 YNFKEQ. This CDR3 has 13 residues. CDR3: CASSQGQGRGAFF. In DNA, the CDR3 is TGTGCCAGCAGCCAAGGACAGGGCCGAGGGGCTTTCTTT.

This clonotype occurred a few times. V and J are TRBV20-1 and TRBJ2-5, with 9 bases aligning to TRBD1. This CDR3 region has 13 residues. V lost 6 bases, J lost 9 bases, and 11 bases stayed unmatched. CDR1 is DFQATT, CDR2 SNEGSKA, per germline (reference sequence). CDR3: CSASRGQGGSQYF. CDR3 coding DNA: TGCAGTGCCAGTCGGGGACAGGGTGGATCCCAGTACTTC.

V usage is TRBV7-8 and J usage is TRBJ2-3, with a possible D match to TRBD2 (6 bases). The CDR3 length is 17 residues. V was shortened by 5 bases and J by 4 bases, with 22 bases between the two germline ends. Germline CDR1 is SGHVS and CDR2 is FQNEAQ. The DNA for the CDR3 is TGTGCCAGCAGCCTCCCCTCGGGTAGCGGAATATCAGATACGCAGTATTTT. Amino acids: CASSLPSGSGISDTQYF.

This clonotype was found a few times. As DNA, the CDR3 is TGCAGTGCTAAGCCGGGGACACCAGATACCCTGAACACTGAAGCTTTCTTT. Its translation is CSAKPGTPDTLNTEAFF. V usage is TRBV20-1 and J usage is TRBJ1-1; tentatively, D is TRBD1 (6 bases). This CDR3 comprises 17 residues. V lost 4 bases to trimming and J lost 0 bases, with 21 bases between them. The germline CDR1 and CDR2 sequences are DFQATT and SNEGSKA (reference sequence).

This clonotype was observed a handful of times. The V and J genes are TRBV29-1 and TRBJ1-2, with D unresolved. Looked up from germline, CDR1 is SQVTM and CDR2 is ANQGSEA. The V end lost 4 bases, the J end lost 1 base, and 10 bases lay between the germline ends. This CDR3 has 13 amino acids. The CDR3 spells CSVGTLDNYGYTF. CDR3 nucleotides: TGCAGCGTTGGGACGTTGGATAACTATGGCTACACCTTC.

The CDR3 DNA reads TGTGCCAGCACTCACCTATCCGGATCGGCGGACTACGAGCAGTACTTC. Residues: CASTHLSGSADYEQYF. The chain combines TRBV7-4 with TRBJ2-7; unclear D gene. Germline loops: CDR1 SGHVT, CDR2 SQSDAQ. The CDR3 runs 16 residues. Trimming took off 7 bases at V and 3 bases at J, with 22 bases between the two ends.

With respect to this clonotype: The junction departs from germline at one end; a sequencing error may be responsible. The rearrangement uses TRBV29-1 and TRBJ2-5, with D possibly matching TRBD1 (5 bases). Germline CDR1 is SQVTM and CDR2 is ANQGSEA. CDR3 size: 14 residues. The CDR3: CSVEKQVLQGTQYF. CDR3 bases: TGCAGCGTTGAAAAACAGGTTCTCCAAGGGACCCAGTACTTC.

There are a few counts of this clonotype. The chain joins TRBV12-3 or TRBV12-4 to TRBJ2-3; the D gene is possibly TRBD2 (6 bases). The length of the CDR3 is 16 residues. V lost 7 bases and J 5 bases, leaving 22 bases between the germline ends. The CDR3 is CASNSRAGPPVDTQYF. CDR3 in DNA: TGTGCCAGCAACTCTCGGGCGGGACCCCCGGTAGATACGCAGTATTTT.

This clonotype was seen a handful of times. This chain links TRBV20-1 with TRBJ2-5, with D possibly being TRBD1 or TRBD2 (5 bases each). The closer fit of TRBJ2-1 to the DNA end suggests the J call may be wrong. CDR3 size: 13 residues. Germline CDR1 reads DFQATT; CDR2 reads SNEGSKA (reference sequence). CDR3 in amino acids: CSARSRWGNEQFF. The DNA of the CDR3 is TGCAGTGCTCGTAGTAGGTGGGGGAATGAGCAGTTCTTC.

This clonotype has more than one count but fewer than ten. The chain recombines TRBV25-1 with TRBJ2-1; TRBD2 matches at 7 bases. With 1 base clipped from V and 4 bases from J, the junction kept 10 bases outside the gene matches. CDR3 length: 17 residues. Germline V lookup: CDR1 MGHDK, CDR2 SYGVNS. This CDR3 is CASSESTVLAVYNEQFF. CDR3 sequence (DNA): TGTGCCAGCAGTGAATCCACCGTCCTAGCGGTATACAATGAGCAGTTCTTC.

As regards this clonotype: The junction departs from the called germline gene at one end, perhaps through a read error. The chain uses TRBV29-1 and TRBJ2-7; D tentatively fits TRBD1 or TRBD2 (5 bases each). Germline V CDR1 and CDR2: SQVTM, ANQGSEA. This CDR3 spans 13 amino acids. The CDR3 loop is CGVAGTVTYEQYF. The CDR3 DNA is TGCGGCGTAGCCGGGACGGTGACCTACGAGCAGTACTTC.

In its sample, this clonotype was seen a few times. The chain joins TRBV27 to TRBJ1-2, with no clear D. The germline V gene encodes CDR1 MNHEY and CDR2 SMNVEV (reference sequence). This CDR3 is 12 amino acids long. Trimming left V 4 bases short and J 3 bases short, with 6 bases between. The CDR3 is CASSSADYGYTF. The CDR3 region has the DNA TGTGCCAGCAGTTCGGCAGACTATGGCTACACCTTC.

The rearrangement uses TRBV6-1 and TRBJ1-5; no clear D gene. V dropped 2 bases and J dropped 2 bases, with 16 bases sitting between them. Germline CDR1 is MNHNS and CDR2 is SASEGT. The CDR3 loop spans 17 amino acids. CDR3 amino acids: CASSEPAWVEGNQPQHF. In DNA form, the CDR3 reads TGTGCCAGCAGTGAACCAGCATGGGTGGAGGGCAATCAGCCCCAGCATTTT.

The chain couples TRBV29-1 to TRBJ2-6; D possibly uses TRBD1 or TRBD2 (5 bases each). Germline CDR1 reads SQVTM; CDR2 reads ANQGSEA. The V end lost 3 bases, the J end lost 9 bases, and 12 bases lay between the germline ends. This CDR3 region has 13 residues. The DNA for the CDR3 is TGCAGCGTTGATATTCAGGGAGTCAACGTCCTGACTTTC. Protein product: CSVDIQGVNVLTF.

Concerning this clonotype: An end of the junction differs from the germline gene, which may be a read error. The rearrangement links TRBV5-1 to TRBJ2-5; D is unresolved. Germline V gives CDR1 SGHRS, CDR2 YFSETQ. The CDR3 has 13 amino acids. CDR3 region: CVSSLSGQETQYF. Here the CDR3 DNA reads TGCGTCAGCAGCTTATCCGGGCAGGAGACCCAGTACTTC.